Described below is a single T cell receptor (beta chain) sequence and its context. These data belong to a study of blood T cell repertoires in COVID-19. About the study: Sites across the United States, Italy and Spain contributed samples from acute and convalescent COVID-19. Sources were T cells, B-cell-depleted T cells, or PBMCs; the material itself was cDNA or gDNA.

The CDR3 sequence is 15 residues long. The V end was cut by 6 bases, the J end by 1 base, with 14 bases between. CDR1 is MNHEY and CDR2 is SVGAGI in the germline V gene. Per the study methods: From reference gene primer amplification, estimates of nucleated cell counts were derived. Profiled with immunoSEQ multiplex PCR; TCRdb holds only in-frame clones, not every one. The V and J calls and clone size come from that table; D and trimming were worked out from the DNA. Among 100,000 to 150,000 clones listed, approximately 86% were seen once. The chain is built from TRBV6-5 and TRBJ2-3; possibly TRBD1 for D (6 bases). The TCR comes from a woman in her 70s with COVID-19, enrolled during active disease. The specimen sequenced was peripheral blood. The CDR3 sequence is CASSQTRGGTDTQYF. For the CDR3, the DNA is TGTGCCAGCAGCCAGACCAGGGGAGGCACAGATACGCAGTATTTT.